This T cell receptor (beta chain) was sequenced during a study of response to subunit inactivated influenza vaccine. The CDR3 consists of 14 residues. Trimming removed 3 bases from V and 6 bases from J, with 9 bases in between. The germline V gene has CDR1 MNHEY and CDR2 SMNVEV (reference sequence). This clonotype was observed a few times. Each CDR3 protein is one row after TCRdb ran MiXCR on the RT-PCR reads. The sample lists around 580,000 distinct CDR3 sequences, approximately 14% occurring once. The sequence derives from a man aged 50 or older who received an inactivated influenza vaccine. This chain links TRBV27 with TRBJ1-6; tentative D call: TRBD1 (5 bases). Source: PBMCs from blood, taken about 13 days after vaccination. CDR3 residues: CASSFSGGNSPLHF. DNA of the CDR3: TGTGCCAGCAGTTTCTCGGGGGGTAATTCACCCCTCCACTTT.